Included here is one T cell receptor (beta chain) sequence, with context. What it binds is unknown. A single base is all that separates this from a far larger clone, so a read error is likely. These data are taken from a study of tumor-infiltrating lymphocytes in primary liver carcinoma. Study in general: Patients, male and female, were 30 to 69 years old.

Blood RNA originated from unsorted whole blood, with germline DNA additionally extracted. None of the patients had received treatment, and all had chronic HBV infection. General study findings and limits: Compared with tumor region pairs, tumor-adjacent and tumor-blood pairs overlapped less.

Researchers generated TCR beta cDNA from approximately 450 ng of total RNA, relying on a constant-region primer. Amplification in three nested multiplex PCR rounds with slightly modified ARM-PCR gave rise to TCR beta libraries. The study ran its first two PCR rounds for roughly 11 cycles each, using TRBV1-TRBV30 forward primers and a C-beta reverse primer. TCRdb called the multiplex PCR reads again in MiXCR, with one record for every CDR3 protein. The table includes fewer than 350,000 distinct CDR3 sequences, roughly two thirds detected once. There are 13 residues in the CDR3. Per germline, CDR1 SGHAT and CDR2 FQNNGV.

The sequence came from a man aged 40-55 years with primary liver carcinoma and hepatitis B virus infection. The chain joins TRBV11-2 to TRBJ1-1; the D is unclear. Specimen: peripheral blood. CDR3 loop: CASSLGRNTEVFF. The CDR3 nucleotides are TGTGCCAGCAGCTTAGGCAGAAACACTGAAGTTTTCTTT.